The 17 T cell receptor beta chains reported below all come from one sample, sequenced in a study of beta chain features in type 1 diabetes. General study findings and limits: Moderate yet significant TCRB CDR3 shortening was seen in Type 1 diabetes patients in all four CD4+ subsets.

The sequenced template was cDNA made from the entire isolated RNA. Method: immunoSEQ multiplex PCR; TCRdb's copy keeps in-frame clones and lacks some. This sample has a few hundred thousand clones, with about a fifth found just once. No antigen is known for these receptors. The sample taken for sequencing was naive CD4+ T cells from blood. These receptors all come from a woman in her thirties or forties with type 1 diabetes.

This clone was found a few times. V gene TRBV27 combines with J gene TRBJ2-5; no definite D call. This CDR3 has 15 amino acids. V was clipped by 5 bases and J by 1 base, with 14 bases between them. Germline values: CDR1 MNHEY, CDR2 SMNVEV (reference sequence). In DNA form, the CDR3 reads TGTGCCAGCAGTGGCCTTGCGGCGGCCCAAGAGACCCAGTACTTC. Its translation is CASSGLAAAQETQYF.

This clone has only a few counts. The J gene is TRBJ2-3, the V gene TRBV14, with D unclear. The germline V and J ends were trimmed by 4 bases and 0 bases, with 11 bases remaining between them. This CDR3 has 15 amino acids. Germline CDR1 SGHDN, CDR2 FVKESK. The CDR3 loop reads CASSPQAHSTDTQYF. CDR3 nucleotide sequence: TGTGCCAGCAGCCCTCAAGCCCATAGCACAGATACGCAGTATTTT.

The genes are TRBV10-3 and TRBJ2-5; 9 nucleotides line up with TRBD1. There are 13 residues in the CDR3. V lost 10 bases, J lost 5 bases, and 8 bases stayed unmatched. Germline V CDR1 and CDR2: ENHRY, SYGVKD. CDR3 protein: CATGTGGEETQYF. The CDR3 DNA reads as TGTGCCACGGGAACAGGGGGCGAGGAGACCCAGTACTTC.

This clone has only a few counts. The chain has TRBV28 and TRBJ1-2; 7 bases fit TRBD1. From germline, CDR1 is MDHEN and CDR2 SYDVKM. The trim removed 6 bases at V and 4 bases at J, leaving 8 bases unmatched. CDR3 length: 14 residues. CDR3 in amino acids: CASRSGQTSYGYTF. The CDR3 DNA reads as TGTGCCAGCAGGTCGGGACAGACGTCCTATGGCTACACCTTC.

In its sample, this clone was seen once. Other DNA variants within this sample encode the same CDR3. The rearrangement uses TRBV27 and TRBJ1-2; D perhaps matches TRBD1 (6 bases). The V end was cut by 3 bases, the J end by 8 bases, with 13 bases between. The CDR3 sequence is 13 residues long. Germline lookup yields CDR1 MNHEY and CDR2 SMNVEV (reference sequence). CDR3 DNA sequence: TGTGCCAGCAGTTTTGCGGGGGCGTACGGCTACACCTTC. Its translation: CASSFAGAYGYTF.

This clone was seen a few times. CDR3 residues: CASSRWQNIQYF. The DNA of the CDR3 is TGTGCCAGCAGCCGATGGCAAAACATTCAGTACTTC. The V call is TRBV11-2, the J call TRBJ2-4; D not certain. This CDR3 has 12 residues. Per germline, CDR1 SGHAT and CDR2 FQNNGV. V was clipped by 5 bases and J by 5 bases, with 7 bases between them.

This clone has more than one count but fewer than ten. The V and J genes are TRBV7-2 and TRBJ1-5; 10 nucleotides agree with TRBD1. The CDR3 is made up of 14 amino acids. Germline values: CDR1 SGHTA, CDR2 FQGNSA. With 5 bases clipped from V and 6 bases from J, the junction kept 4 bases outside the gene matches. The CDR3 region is CASSPGTGVQPQHF. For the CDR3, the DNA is TGTGCCAGCAGCCCCGGGACAGGGGTTCAGCCCCAGCATTTT.

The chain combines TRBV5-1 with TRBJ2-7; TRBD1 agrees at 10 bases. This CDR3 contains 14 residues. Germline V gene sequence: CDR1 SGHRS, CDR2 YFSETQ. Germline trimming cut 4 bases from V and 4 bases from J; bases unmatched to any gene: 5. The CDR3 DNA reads TGCGCCAGCAGCCCCCGGACAGGGGGATACGAGCAGTACTTC. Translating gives CASSPRTGGYEQYF.

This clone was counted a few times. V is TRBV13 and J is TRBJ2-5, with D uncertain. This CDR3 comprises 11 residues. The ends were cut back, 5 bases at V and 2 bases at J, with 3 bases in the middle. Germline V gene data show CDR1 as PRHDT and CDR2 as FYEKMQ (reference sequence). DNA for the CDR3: TGTGCCAGCAGCCAACAAGAGACCCAGTACTTC. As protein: CASSQQETQYF. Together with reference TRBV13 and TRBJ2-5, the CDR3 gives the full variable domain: AAGVIQSPRHLIKEKRETATLKCYPIPRHDTVYWYQQGPGQDPQFLISFYEKMQSDKGSIPDRFSAQQFSDYHSELNMSSLELGDSALYFCASSQQETQYFGPGTRLLVL.

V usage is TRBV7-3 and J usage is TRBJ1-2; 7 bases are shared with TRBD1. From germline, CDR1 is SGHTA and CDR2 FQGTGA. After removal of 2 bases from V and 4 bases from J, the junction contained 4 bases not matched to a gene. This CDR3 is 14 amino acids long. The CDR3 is CASSLGTASYGYTF. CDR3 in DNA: TGTGCCAGCAGCTTAGGGACAGCTTCCTATGGCTACACCTTC.

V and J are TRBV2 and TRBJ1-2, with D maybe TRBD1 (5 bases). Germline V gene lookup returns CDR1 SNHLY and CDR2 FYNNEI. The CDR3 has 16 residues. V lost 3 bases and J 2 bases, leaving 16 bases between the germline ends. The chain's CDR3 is CASSDDLVGGNYGYTF. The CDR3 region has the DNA TGTGCCAGCAGTGACGATCTAGTGGGGGGAAACTATGGCTACACCTTC.

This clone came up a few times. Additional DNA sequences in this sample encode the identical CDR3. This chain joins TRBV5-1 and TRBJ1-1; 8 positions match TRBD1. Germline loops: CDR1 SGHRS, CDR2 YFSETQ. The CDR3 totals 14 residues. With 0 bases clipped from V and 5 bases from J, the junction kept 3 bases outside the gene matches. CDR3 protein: CASSLGTGGTEAFF. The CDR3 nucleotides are TGCGCCAGCAGCTTGGGCACAGGGGGGACTGAAGCTTTCTTT.

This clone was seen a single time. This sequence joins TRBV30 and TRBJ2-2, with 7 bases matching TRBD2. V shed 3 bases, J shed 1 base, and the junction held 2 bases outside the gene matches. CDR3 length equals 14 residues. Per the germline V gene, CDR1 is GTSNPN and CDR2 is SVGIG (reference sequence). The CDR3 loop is CAWRGGRNTGELFF. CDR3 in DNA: TGTGCCTGGAGGGGCGGGAGGAACACCGGGGAGCTGTTTTTT.

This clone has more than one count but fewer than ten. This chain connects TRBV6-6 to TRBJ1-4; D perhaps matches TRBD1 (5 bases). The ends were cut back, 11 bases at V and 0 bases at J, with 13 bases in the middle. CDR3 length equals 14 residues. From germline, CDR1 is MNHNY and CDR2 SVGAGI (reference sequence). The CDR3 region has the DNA TGTGCCTCATCGCCGGGGGCAACTAATGAAAAACTGTTTTTT. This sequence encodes CASSPGATNEKLFF.

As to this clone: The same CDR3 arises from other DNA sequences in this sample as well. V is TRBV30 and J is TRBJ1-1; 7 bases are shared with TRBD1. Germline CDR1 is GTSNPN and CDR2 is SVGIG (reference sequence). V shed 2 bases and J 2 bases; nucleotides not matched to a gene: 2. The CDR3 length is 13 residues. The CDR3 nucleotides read TGTGCCTGGAGTCGACAGGGAAACACTGAAGCTTTCTTT. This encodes CAWSRQGNTEAFF.

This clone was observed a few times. CDR3 loop: CASSPLDRGQEQYF. CDR3 nucleotides: TGTGCCAGCAGCCCCCTAGACAGGGGGCAAGAGCAGTACTTC. This chain links TRBV5-6 with TRBJ2-7, with 10 bases fitting TRBD1. V lost 4 bases, J lost 7 bases, and 8 bases stayed unmatched. Germline loops: CDR1 SGHDT, CDR2 YYEEEE. The CDR3 length is 14 residues.

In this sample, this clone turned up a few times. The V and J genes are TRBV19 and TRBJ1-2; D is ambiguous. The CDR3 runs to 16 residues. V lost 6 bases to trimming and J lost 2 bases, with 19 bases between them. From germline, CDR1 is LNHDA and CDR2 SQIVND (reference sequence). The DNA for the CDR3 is TGTGCCAGTAGGGATACTACTACGTTCTTGAACTATGGCTACACCTTC. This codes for CASRDTTTFLNYGYTF. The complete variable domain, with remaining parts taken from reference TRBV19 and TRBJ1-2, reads DGGITQSPKYLFRKEGQNVTLSCEQNLNHDAMYWYRQDPGQGLRLIYYSQIVNDFQKGDIAEGYSVSREKKESFPLTVTSAQKNPTAFYLCASRDTTTFLNYGYTFGSGTRLTVV.